This entry lists 17 T cell receptor beta chains sequenced from one sample in a study of spatial heterogeneity in lung cancer (dated by TCRdb to the late 2010s). Libraries were constructed by 5' RACE. The data were produced on a NextSeq 500. The public reads were quality trimmed at Q25 with fastp and then assembled into clones with MiXCR by TCRdb, keeping productive beta chains. All rows with the same CDR3 protein become a single entry with the most common DNA and genes. Recorded for this sample are 35,000 to 45,000 distinct CDR3 sequences; 5% to 6.5% of them occurred a single time. The ten largest clones represent about 25% of the sample. This specimen's time point label, interpreted: sample taken at primary tumor resection. Specimen: PBMCs, collected at surgery. All receptors come from a female donor with early-stage non-small cell lung cancer.

This clonotype was seen ten or more times. The rearrangement joins TRBV6-5 to TRBJ2-7; 10 bases agree with TRBD1. The germline gives CDR1 MNHEY, CDR2 SVGAGI. V was pared by 6 bases and J by 3 bases, with 11 bases of the junction left unmatched. The length of the CDR3 is 16 residues. The CDR3 spells CASSRPGQGSIYEQYF. The DNA of the CDR3 is TGTGCCAGCAGCCGCCCGGGACAGGGGTCCATCTACGAGCAGTACTTC.

This clonotype was seen a single time. Since no conserved phenylalanine or tryptophan closes the CDR3, a read error is the likely cause. The rearrangement joins TRBV13 to TRBJ2-1, with 7 nucleotides matching TRBD1. Trimming cost V 5 bases and J 7 bases; bases outside gene matches: 14. From germline, CDR1 is PRHDT and CDR2 FYEKMQ (reference sequence). The CDR3 is 16 amino acids. The CDR3 is CASSGSDRVWGNEQFI. CDR3 DNA: TGTGCCAGCAGCGGGTCTGACAGGGTTTGGGGGAATGAGCAGTTCATC.

In its sample, this clonotype ranks as medium-sized (0.01 to 0.1%). The V call is TRBV20-1, the J call TRBJ2-7, with D possibly being TRBD2 (5 bases). Trimming took 3 bases from V and 4 from J, leaving 13 bases between them. The CDR3 has 13 residues. Germline values: CDR1 DFQATT, CDR2 SNEGSKA (reference sequence). The CDR3: CSASGWTGYEQYF. CDR3 DNA sequence: TGCAGTGCTAGTGGGTGGACGGGGTACGAGCAGTACTTC.

The rearrangement joins TRBV6-1 to TRBJ1-6; maybe TRBD1 (5 bases). This CDR3 has 13 residues. V shed 2 bases and J shed 13 bases, with 12 bases lying between them. CDR1 MNHNS and CDR2 SASEGT come from the germline V gene. The CDR3 DNA reads as TGTGCCAGCAGTGAACCTAGGGGAATGCCCCTCCACTTT. Translation gives CASSEPRGMPLHF.

This clonotype was counted ten times or more. This chain connects TRBV7-2 to TRBJ1-5, with D maybe TRBD1 (5 bases). The CDR3 spans 15 residues. Per the germline V gene, CDR1 is SGHTA and CDR2 is FQGNSA. Between the trimmed V and J ends, which lost 0 bases and 6 bases, there was a span of 12 bases. The CDR3 is CASSLAGQGGQPQHF. The CDR3 DNA follows: TGTGCCAGCAGCTTAGCGGGGCAGGGTGGTCAGCCCCAGCATTTT.

This chain links TRBV11-2 with TRBJ2-5, with 12 nucleotides matching TRBD2. This CDR3 region has 16 residues. The ends lost 0 bases at V and 5 bases at J; junction bases unmatched: 4. CDR1 is SGHAT, CDR2 FQNNGV, per germline. As DNA, the CDR3 is TGTGCCAGCAGCTTAGAATCGGGACTAGCGGGTGAGACCCAGTACTTC. The encoded protein is CASSLESGLAGETQYF.

This clonotype was seen a handful of times. This chain connects TRBV6-6 to TRBJ2-7; 11 bases agree with TRBD2. This CDR3 region has 14 residues. CDR1 is MNHNY and CDR2 is SVGAGI in the germline V gene (reference sequence). The J segment lost 2 bases and the V segment lost 6 bases, leaving 3 bases of the junction unmatched. CDR3 nucleotide sequence: TGTGCCAGCAGCCTGACTAGCGGGGCCTACGAGCAGTACTTC. Amino acids: CASSLTSGAYEQYF.

CDR3 DNA: TGTGCCAGCTCTGTTTCAACCTCCTACGAGCAGTACTTC. This encodes CASSVSTSYEQYF. V and J are TRBV5-5 and TRBJ2-7; D gene uncertain. CDR1 is SGHKS and CDR2 is YYEKEE in the germline V gene (reference sequence). The V end lost 7 bases, the J end lost 0 bases, and 11 bases lay between the germline ends. The CDR3 is made up of 13 amino acids.

Many counts were recorded for this clonotype. The rearrangement links TRBV2 to TRBJ2-1; D uncertain. This CDR3 region has 13 residues. Trimming cost V 11 bases and J 0 bases, with 11 bases left between them. CDR1 is SNHLY and CDR2 is FYNNEI in the germline V gene. DNA of the CDR3: TGTGCCGCCTACCGAAGCTCCTACAATGAGCAGTTCTTC. This sequence encodes CAAYRSSYNEQFF.

By proportion, this clonotype is medium-sized. The V gene is TRBV7-9, the J gene TRBJ2-1; 7 nucleotides agree with TRBD1. V was pared by 6 bases and J by 12 bases, with 5 bases of the junction left unmatched. Germline-derived CDR1 and CDR2 are SEHNR and FQNEAQ (reference sequence). CDR3 length: 11 residues. CDR3 in amino acids: CASRLTGAQFF. The CDR3, as DNA: TGTGCCAGCAGGCTAACAGGGGCGCAGTTCTTC.

Sample share makes this clonotype medium-sized. The chain recombines TRBV4-1 with TRBJ2-3, with 8 bases aligning to TRBD2. Trimming cost V 1 base and J 0 bases; bases outside gene matches: 6. CDR1 MGHRA and CDR2 YSYEKL come from the germline V gene. The CDR3 loop spans 17 amino acids. The CDR3 nucleotides read TGCGCCAGCAGCCAAGGAGATAGCGGGGCTAGCACAGATACGCAGTATTTT. Translated, it gives CASSQGDSGASTDTQYF.

This clonotype was detected only a few times. The V gene is TRBV7-8, the J gene TRBJ1-5; D ambiguous. The germline V gene has CDR1 SGHVS and CDR2 FQNEAQ. The V gene lost 1 base and the J gene lost 5 bases, with 9 bases spanning the gap. The CDR3 length is 14 residues. The CDR3 reads CASSLEGRHQPQHF. In DNA form, the CDR3 reads TGTGCCAGCAGCTTAGAGGGCAGACATCAGCCCCAGCATTTT.

This chain connects TRBV30 to TRBJ2-6; D uncertain. Germline lookup yields CDR1 GTSNPN and CDR2 SVGIG (reference sequence). The CDR3 totals 14 residues. The V end lost 0 bases, the J end lost 0 bases, and 3 bases lay between the germline ends. CDR3 loop: CAWSVASGANVLTF. CDR3 DNA: TGTGCCTGGAGTGTGGCCTCTGGGGCCAACGTCCTGACTTTC.

This clonotype was seen at least ten times. V usage is TRBV29-1 and J usage is TRBJ1-1; the match to TRBD1 covers 8 bases. There are 17 residues in the CDR3. The V gene's germline CDR1 is SQVTM and CDR2 ANQGSEA. V gave up 6 bases and J gave up 4 bases; unmatched junction bases: 19. CDR3 in amino acids: CSVLGGQGATWGTEAFF. Written as DNA, the CDR3 is TGCAGCGTCCTAGGAGGGCAGGGGGCTACGTGGGGCACTGAAGCTTTCTTT.

This clonotype was seen at least ten times. The V gene is TRBV28, the J gene TRBJ1-1; D is ambiguous. Germline V CDR1 and CDR2: MDHEN, SYDVKM. The V gene lost 7 bases and the J gene lost 2 bases, with 11 bases spanning the gap. CDR3 length equals 13 residues. CDR3 sequence reads: CASIPLSNTEAFF. The CDR3 region has the DNA TGTGCCAGCATCCCTTTAAGCAACACTGAAGCTTTCTTT. The complete variable domain, with remaining parts taken from reference TRBV28 and TRBJ1-1, reads DVKVTQSSRYLVKRTGEKVFLECVQDMDHENMFWYRQDPGLGLRLIYFSYDVKMKEKGDIPEGYSVSREKKERFSLILESASTNQTSMYLCASIPLSNTEAFFGQGTRLTVV.

The chain combines TRBV20-1 with TRBJ2-7; 9 nucleotides align to TRBD2. Germline CDR1 and CDR2: DFQATT and SNEGSKA (reference sequence). This CDR3 has 18 residues. V gave up 5 bases and J gave up 0 bases; unmatched junction bases: 17. DNA of the CDR3: TGCAGTGCTCCTCCTCCCCTCTCTCTAGCGGGGTCCTCCTACGAGCAGTACTTC. It codes for CSAPPPLSLAGSSYEQYF.

V is TRBV3-1 and J is TRBJ2-3; TRBD1 agrees at 7 bases. Germline CDR1 is LGHDT and CDR2 is YNNKEL (reference sequence). CDR3 length equals 17 residues. The ends lost 2 bases at V and 2 bases at J; junction bases unmatched: 10. The CDR3 nucleotides are TGTGCCAGCAGCCAAATATCCCTTGGGACAGACACAGATACGCAGTATTTT. Its translation is CASSQISLGTDTDTQYF.